These T cell receptor beta chains were read from a single sample in a study of blood T cell repertoires in COVID-19. Generated by immunoSEQ multiplex PCR, the TCRdb table keeps only in-frame clones and is missing some. The sample has roughly 450,000 clones; about 92% are singletons. Material for sequencing was PBMCs or T cells enriched from blood (not recorded which). All receptors come from a man aged 18 to 35 who had recovered from COVID-19. Both conserved end residues are part of each CDR3. D genes are given only for firm matches. Where a row states a size, it is once, few, many or the class of an expanded clone; other rows omit it.

d_call: .
j_call: TRBJ1-5
v_call: TRBV7-8
clone_size: .
cdr3_aa: CASSLDQGSEFSNQPQHF
cdr3_nt: TGTGCCAGCAGCTTAGACCAGGGGTCCGAGTTTAGCAATCAGCCCCAGCATTTT

d_call: .
j_call: TRBJ2-1
v_call: TRBV3-1/TRBV3-2
clone_size: .
cdr3_aa: CASSHGDWITYNEQFF
cdr3_nt: TGTGCCAGCAGCCACGGGGATTGGATAACCTACAATGAGCAGTTCTTC

d_call: .
j_call: TRBJ2-1
v_call: TRBV3-1/TRBV3-2
clone_size: .
cdr3_aa: CASSLRAGEQFF
cdr3_nt: TGTGCCAGCAGCCTCCGTGCCGGTGAGCAGTTCTTC

d_call: .
j_call: TRBJ1-1
v_call: TRBV19
clone_size: .
cdr3_aa: CASSSPRIFVNTEAFF
cdr3_nt: TGTGCCAGTAGTTCCCCCAGAATTTTCGTGAACACTGAAGCTTTCTTT

d_call: .
j_call: TRBJ1-1
v_call: TRBV7-8
clone_size: few
cdr3_aa: CASSLERGRGNTEAFF
cdr3_nt: TGTGCCAGCAGCCTCGAGCGGGGCAGGGGGAACACTGAAGCTTTCTTT

d_call: TRBD1
j_call: TRBJ1-6
v_call: TRBV4-1
clone_size: .
cdr3_aa: CASSFTGTGEGSPLHF
cdr3_nt: TGCGCCAGCAGCTTTACCGGGACAGGGGAAGGGTCACCCCTCCACTTT

d_call: .
j_call: TRBJ1-1
v_call: TRBV11-2
clone_size: few
cdr3_aa: CASSPGLRNTEAFF
cdr3_nt: TGTGCCAGCAGCCCGGGACTGAGGAACACTGAAGCTTTCTTT

d_call: TRBD1
j_call: TRBJ1-2
v_call: TRBV6-5
clone_size: .
cdr3_aa: CASSYSGTGVTYGYTF
cdr3_nt: TGTGCCAGCAGTTATTCCGGGACAGGGGTTACCTATGGCTACACCTTC

d_call: .
j_call: TRBJ1-2
v_call: TRBV5-5
clone_size: .
cdr3_aa: CASSLAGEYGYTF
cdr3_nt: TGTGCCAGCAGCTTGGCCGGGGAATATGGCTACACCTTC

d_call: .
j_call: TRBJ1-1
v_call: TRBV3-1/TRBV3-2
clone_size: .
cdr3_aa: CASSQDGGYEAFF
cdr3_nt: TGTGCCAGCAGCCAAGATGGGGGGTATGAAGCTTTCTTT

d_call: TRBD1
j_call: TRBJ1-6
v_call: TRBV7-8
clone_size: .
cdr3_aa: CATRAGTGGFSPLHF
cdr3_nt: TGTGCCACACGAGCCGGGACAGGAGGATTTTCACCCCTCCACTTT

d_call: .
j_call: TRBJ2-4
v_call: TRBV7-6
clone_size: .
cdr3_aa: CASSPGTHVAKNIQYF
cdr3_nt: TGTGCCAGCAGCCCGGGGACACATGTAGCCAAAAACATTCAGTACTTC

d_call: TRBD1
j_call: TRBJ1-6
v_call: TRBV3-1/TRBV3-2
clone_size: .
cdr3_aa: CASNEAGGSPLHF
cdr3_nt: TGTGCCAGCAACGAGGCAGGGGGTTCACCCCTCCACTTT

d_call: TRBD1
j_call: TRBJ1-5
v_call: TRBV19
clone_size: .
cdr3_aa: CASSTRDRFNQPQHF
cdr3_nt: TGTGCCAGTAGTACCCGGGACAGATTCAATCAGCCCCAGCATTTT

d_call: .
j_call: TRBJ1-6
v_call: TRBV3-1/TRBV3-2
clone_size: .
cdr3_aa: CASSQAEGRSPLHF
cdr3_nt: TGTGCCAGCAGCCAAGCTGAGGGCCGTTCACCCCTCCACTTT

d_call: .
j_call: TRBJ1-2
v_call: TRBV11-2
clone_size: .
cdr3_aa: CASSLEPGGPNYGYTF
cdr3_nt: TGTGCCAGCAGCTTAGAGCCGGGGGGCCCCAATTATGGCTACACCTTC

d_call: .
j_call: TRBJ1-2
v_call: TRBV5-1
clone_size: .
cdr3_aa: CASSLEAGYGYTF
cdr3_nt: TGCGCCAGCAGCTTGGAGGCAGGCTATGGCTACACCTTC

d_call: .
j_call: TRBJ2-1
v_call: TRBV7-3
clone_size: .
cdr3_aa: CASSFDFYNEQFF
cdr3_nt: TGTGCCAGCAGCTTTGACTTTTACAATGAGCAGTTCTTC

d_call: .
j_call: TRBJ2-2
v_call: TRBV10-2
clone_size: .
cdr3_aa: CASSESLRLRGRAGELFF
cdr3_nt: TGCGCCAGCAGTGAGTCCTTACGGCTCCGGGGTAGGGCCGGGGAGCTGTTTTTT

d_call: .
j_call: TRBJ1-1
v_call: TRBV25-1
clone_size: once
cdr3_aa: CASSVTGTAEAFF
cdr3_nt: TGTGCCAGCAGTGTAACAGGGACCGCTGAAGCTTTCTTT

d_call: TRBD1
j_call: TRBJ1-2
v_call: TRBV18
clone_size: .
cdr3_aa: CASSPGTGGGYTF
cdr3_nt: TGTGCCAGCTCCCCAGGGACAGGGGGCGGCTACACCTTC

d_call: .
j_call: TRBJ2-7
v_call: TRBV10-3
clone_size: .
cdr3_aa: CASKNRDTAYEQYF
cdr3_nt: TGTGCCAGCAAAAACCGGGACACAGCCTACGAGCAGTACTTC

d_call: .
j_call: TRBJ1-1
v_call: TRBV12-3/TRBV12-4
clone_size: .
cdr3_aa: CASSPSTEAFF
cdr3_nt: TGTGCCAGCAGTCCGAGCACTGAAGCTTTCTTT

d_call: .
j_call: TRBJ2-5
v_call: TRBV5-1
clone_size: .
cdr3_aa: CASSLVNPGVGETQYF
cdr3_nt: TGCGCCAGCAGCTTGGTCAATCCAGGGGTGGGAGAGACCCAGTACTTC

d_call: TRBD1
j_call: TRBJ1-1
v_call: TRBV5-1
clone_size: .
cdr3_aa: CASSLQGATNTEAFF
cdr3_nt: TGCGCCAGCAGCTTGCAGGGGGCCACGAACACTGAAGCTTTCTTT

d_call: .
j_call: TRBJ1-5
v_call: TRBV3-1/TRBV3-2
clone_size: .
cdr3_aa: CASSQGQSNQPQHF
cdr3_nt: TGTGCCAGCAGCCAAGGCCAGAGCAATCAGCCCCAGCATTTT